These 30 T cell receptor beta chains were all obtained from the same sample, sequenced in a study of post-analysis software for immune sequencing data. Broader study findings: Elevated frequency relative to controls characterized four or five TRBV segments in patients, TRBV5-6, TRBV5-1 and TRBV20-1 among them.

What these receptors recognize is not known. Unique-molecular-identifier-tagged TCR beta cDNA libraries were used. TCRdb itself ran the PCR reads through MiXCR, one entry per CDR3 protein. The sample lists about 460,000 distinct CDR3 sequences, less than 45% occurring once. Specimen: blood. These receptors all stem from a girl aged 10 to 17 with multiple sclerosis.

The V call is TRBV7-9, the J call TRBJ2-1, with a weak D call TRBD2 (6 bases). CDR3 size: 13 residues. V lost 1 base and J lost 10, with 11 bases in between. Germline values: CDR1 SEHNR, CDR2 FQNEAQ (reference sequence). CDR3 in DNA: TGTGCCAGCAGCTTAGACGGCGGGGACGAGCAGTTCTTC. Protein: CASSLDGGDEQFF.

The chain is built from TRBV29-1 and TRBJ2-3; D uncertain. The CDR3 has 12 amino acids. Germline assignment: CDR1 SQVTM and CDR2 ANQGSEA. The ends were cut back, 4 bases at V and 2 bases at J, with 7 bases in the middle. CDR3 residues: CSVGGTTDTQYF. The DNA of the CDR3 is TGCAGCGTTGGGGGTACCACAGATACGCAGTATTTT.

This clonotype was detected a few times. The chain has TRBV5-1 and TRBJ1-2; 7 bases agree with TRBD1. CDR1 and CDR2 from the germline V gene are SGHRS and YFSETQ. The CDR3 totals 16 residues. V shed 4 bases, J shed 5 bases, and the junction held 14 bases outside the gene matches. DNA for the CDR3: TGCGCCAGCAGCCTTTCCGTTACAGGGGAAGCGTATGGCTACACCTTC. It yields the protein CASSLSVTGEAYGYTF. Complete variable domain (other parts from reference TRBV5-1 and TRBJ1-2): KAGVTQTPRYLIKTRGQQVTLSCSPISGHRSVSWYQQTPGQGLQFLFEYFSETQRNKGNFPGRFSGRQFSNSRSEMNVSTLELGDSALYLCASSLSVTGEAYGYTFGSGTRLTVV.

The rearrangement links TRBV7-2 to TRBJ1-1; TRBD1 might be the D (5 bases). V shed 5 bases and J shed 2 bases, with 15 bases lying between them. CDR3 length: 15 residues. Germline V gene data show CDR1 as SGHTA and CDR2 as FQGNSA. CDR3 sequence reads: CASSEPGGSNTEAFF. CDR3 nucleotides: TGTGCCAGCAGCGAACCGGGGGGTTCAAACACTGAAGCTTTCTTT.

The chain joins TRBV13 to TRBJ2-1, with 15 bases that match TRBD2. This CDR3 region has 19 residues. The V gene end was trimmed by 1 base and the J gene end by 2 bases; junction bases not matched to a gene: 6. Germline CDR1 reads PRHDT; CDR2 reads FYEKMQ (reference sequence). Written as DNA, the CDR3 is TGTGCCAGCAGCTTAGAAGGACTAGCGGGAGGGATCACCTACAATGAGCAGTTCTTC. As protein: CASSLEGLAGGITYNEQFF. The full variable domain, rest sourced from reference TRBV13 and TRBJ2-1, is AAGVIQSPRHLIKEKRETATLKCYPIPRHDTVYWYQQGPGQDPQFLISFYEKMQSDKGSIPDRFSAQQFSDYHSELNMSSLELGDSALYFCASSLEGLAGGITYNEQFFGPGTRLTVL.

The chain uses TRBV6-1 and TRBJ1-1; 7 bases map to TRBD1. The V gene end was trimmed by 4 bases and the J gene end by 1 base; junction bases not matched to a gene: 9. Germline V gene lookup returns CDR1 MNHNS and CDR2 SASEGT. This CDR3 spans 16 amino acids. CDR3 nucleotide sequence: TGTGCCAGCAGTGTTGACAGGGCCGAAAGGAACACTGAAGCTTTCTTT. This encodes CASSVDRAERNTEAFF.

The chain joins TRBV30 to TRBJ2-1, with 8 bases fitting TRBD1. This CDR3 region has 14 residues. CDR1 and CDR2 (germline): GTSNPN, SVGIG (reference sequence). With 5 bases clipped from V and 5 bases from J, the junction kept 8 bases outside the gene matches. The CDR3 region has the DNA TGTGCCTGGCTACGGGACAGGATGCACAATGAGCAGTTCTTC. Translation: CAWLRDRMHNEQFF.

The chain has TRBV29-1 and TRBJ1-2; D is ambiguous. From germline, CDR1 is SQVTM and CDR2 ANQGSEA. The CDR3 is made up of 11 amino acids. V lost 6 bases to trimming and J lost 6 bases, with 11 bases between them. The CDR3, as DNA: TGCAGCGTACAAAGCCAGGATGGCTACACCTTC. Translating it yields CSVQSQDGYTF.

This clonotype was seen more than once but under ten times. This chain connects TRBV20-1 to TRBJ1-5; D is ambiguous. The V gene lost 6 bases and the J gene lost 0 bases, with 15 bases spanning the gap. CDR3 length: 15 residues. Germline CDR1 is DFQATT and CDR2 is SNEGSKA (reference sequence). The DNA of the CDR3 is TGCAGTGCAATTTACCGGGAGTATAGCAATCAGCCCCAGCATTTT. The encoded protein is CSAIYREYSNQPQHF.

This clonotype came up a few times. The rearrangement links TRBV15 to TRBJ2-1; 8 bases map to TRBD1. CDR3 length: 18 residues. J lost 4 bases, V lost 0 bases, and 11 bases had no gene match. Germline CDR1 is LNHNV and CDR2 is YYDKDF (reference sequence). CDR3 amino acids: CATSRDLIKQGAYNEQFF. In nucleotides, the CDR3 is TGTGCCACCAGCAGAGATCTCATTAAGCAGGGGGCGTACAATGAGCAGTTCTTC.

The chain has TRBV25-1 and TRBJ2-1; D perhaps matches TRBD1 (5 bases). This CDR3 is 15 amino acids long. The V end was cut by 4 bases, the J end by 3 bases, with 13 bases between. Per germline, CDR1 MGHDK and CDR2 SYGVNS. CDR3 in DNA: TGTGCCAGCAGTGGACAGAGCCACTACTACAATGAGCAGTTCTTC. Translation gives CASSGQSHYYNEQFF.

This clonotype was observed a handful of times. The V and J genes are TRBV20-1 and TRBJ2-4; 8 bases match TRBD2. V lost 0 bases to trimming and J lost 0 bases; unmatched junction nucleotides: 7. CDR3 length equals 17 residues. Looked up from germline, CDR1 is DFQATT and CDR2 is SNEGSKA (reference sequence). CDR3 DNA sequence: TGCAGTGCTAGAGATCTGACGGGAGGGGAAGCCAAAAACATTCAGTACTTC. Translating gives CSARDLTGGEAKNIQYF.

The genes are TRBV7-2 and TRBJ2-1; the D gene could be TRBD1 or TRBD2 (5 bases each). With 0 bases removed from V and 9 bases from J, the gap between germline ends came to 12 bases. Germline CDR1 is SGHTA and CDR2 is FQGNSA. This CDR3 comprises 14 residues. In DNA, the CDR3 is TGTGCCAGCAGCTTAGCGTTTCGGGGCTTTGAGCAGTTCTTC. It is translated as CASSLAFRGFEQFF.

The rearrangement joins TRBV29-1 to TRBJ2-3; 13 positions agree with TRBD2. Germline CDR1 SQVTM, CDR2 ANQGSEA. The CDR3 runs 15 residues. V shed 4 bases and J 9 bases; nucleotides not matched to a gene: 10. This chain's CDR3 is CSVGFGTSGKVTQYF. CDR3 DNA sequence: TGCAGCGTTGGGTTTGGGACTAGCGGGAAAGTAACGCAGTATTTT.

This chain uses TRBV7-8 with TRBJ1-1; D unclear. CDR1 SGHVS and CDR2 FQNEAQ come from the germline V gene. The CDR3 sequence is 15 residues long. V was clipped by 0 bases and J by 3 bases, with 11 bases between them. CDR3: CASSLAPLADTEAFF. The CDR3 nucleotides read TGTGCCAGCAGCTTAGCGCCATTGGCAGACACTGAAGCTTTCTTT.

This chain uses TRBV24-1 with TRBJ1-1; no firm D call. Germline V gene data show CDR1 as KGHDR and CDR2 as SFDVKD. Deletions cut 0 bases from V and 7 bases from J, with 5 bases between. CDR3 length: 12 amino acids. The CDR3 DNA reads TGTGCCACCAGTGATTTGGGCAGTGAAGCTTTCTTT. This sequence encodes CATSDLGSEAFF.

This clonotype was observed once. CDR3 coding DNA: TGTGCCAGCAGTTACCTATTCGGACAGGCCACAAGCACAGATACGCAGTATTTT. Protein: CASSYLFGQATSTDTQYF. The gene calls are TRBV6-2 or TRBV6-3 and TRBJ2-3, with TRBD1 matching 7 bases. Germline CDR1 reads MNHEY; CDR2 reads SVGEGT. Trimming at V came to 2 bases and at J to 0 bases, leaving 11 bases not matched to a gene. The CDR3 runs 18 residues.

V gene TRBV20-1 combines with J gene TRBJ2-4; D unclear. Germline assignment: CDR1 DFQATT and CDR2 SNEGSKA (reference sequence). Trimming took 4 bases from V and 4 from J, leaving 11 bases between them. CDR3 length: 13 amino acids. CDR3 sequence (DNA): TGCAGTGCTATTGAGGATTTAAAAAACATTCAGTACTTC. Amino acid sequence: CSAIEDLKNIQYF.

The rearrangement uses TRBV7-2 and TRBJ2-1, with D perhaps being TRBD1 or TRBD2 (5 bases each). CDR3 length: 14 residues. The germline gives CDR1 SGHTA, CDR2 FQGNSA. V dropped 4 bases and J dropped 9 bases, with 16 bases sitting between them. CDR3 residues: CASSSLGVESEQFF. For the CDR3, the DNA is TGTGCCAGCAGCTCCCTGGGGGTTGAGAGTGAGCAGTTCTTC.

Here the CDR3 DNA reads TGCGCCAGCAGTGAGGGGGGAGGGATCCAAGAGACCCAGTACTTC. It yields the protein CASSEGGGIQETQYF. This chain joins TRBV10-2 and TRBJ2-5; 7 bases are a match to TRBD2. The CDR3 covers 15 residues. V lost 2 bases to trimming and J lost 1 base; unmatched junction nucleotides: 4. Germline values: CDR1 WSHSY, CDR2 SAAADI.

There are a few counts of this clonotype. The J gene is TRBJ1-6, the V gene TRBV5-6, with D possibly TRBD1 on 5 matching bases. Trimming shortened V by 0 bases and J by 0 bases, and 10 bases separated the two germline ends. This CDR3 has 17 amino acids. CDR1 and CDR2 from the germline V gene are SGHDT and YYEEEE. CDR3 bases: TGTGCCAGCAGCTTGGGGGGACCGAGCTCCTATAATTCACCCCTCCACTTT. It codes for CASSLGGPSSYNSPLHF. Filled out from reference TRBV5-6 and TRBJ1-6, the complete variable domain reads DAGVTQSPTHLIKTRGQQVTLRCSPKSGHDTVSWYQQALGQGPQFIFQYYEEEERQRGNFPDRFSGHQFPNYSSELNVNALLLGDSALYLCASSLGGPSSYNSPLHFGNGTRLTVT.

For the CDR3, the DNA is TGCGCCAGCAGCCAAGGTACCTACAATGAGCAGTTCTTC. Residues: CASSQGTYNEQFF. The J gene is TRBJ2-1, the V gene TRBV4-3; D call uncertain. Deletions cut 1 base from V and 2 bases from J, with 3 bases between. The CDR3 consists of 13 residues. The germline V gene encodes CDR1 LGHNA and CDR2 YSLEER.

The chain joins TRBV9 to TRBJ2-1, with 9 positions matching TRBD1. V lost 3 bases, J lost 6 bases, and 10 bases stayed unmatched. Germline V lookup: CDR1 SGDLS, CDR2 YYNGEE. The CDR3 contains 16 residues. The CDR3 DNA follows: TGTGCCAGCAGCGGGAGGGGGGACAGGGCCGTCAATGAGCAGTTCTTC. Its translation: CASSGRGDRAVNEQFF.

This clonotype was observed a few times. Written as DNA, the CDR3 is TGTGCCAGCAGCACACCAAACAGTCCCGGGGCCAACGTCCTGACTTTC. Encoded protein: CASSTPNSPGANVLTF. This rearrangement joins TRBV7-9 to TRBJ2-6; no firm D call. Germline V gene sequence: CDR1 SEHNR, CDR2 FQNEAQ (reference sequence). This CDR3 is built from 16 residues. V gave up 5 bases and J gave up 4 bases, with 15 bases separating them.

CDR3 bases: TGCAGTGCTAGAGATCATAATACAGGTTACAATGAGCAGTTCTTC. Protein sequence: CSARDHNTGYNEQFF. The rearrangement joins TRBV20-1 to TRBJ2-1; TRBD1 is a possible D gene (5 bases). Trimming took 0 bases from V and 4 from J, leaving 13 bases between them. Germline V gene lookup returns CDR1 DFQATT and CDR2 SNEGSKA (reference sequence). The CDR3 totals 15 residues.

The CDR3 loop is CSAKGLVVGYNEQFF. DNA of the CDR3: TGCAGTGCTAAGGGGCTAGTAGTAGGCTACAATGAGCAGTTCTTC. The J gene is TRBJ2-1, the V gene TRBV20-1; perhaps TRBD1 as D (5 bases). This CDR3 has 15 residues. Trimming shortened V by 4 bases and J by 3 bases, and 16 bases separated the two germline ends. Germline CDR1 reads DFQATT; CDR2 reads SNEGSKA (reference sequence).

V gene TRBV29-1 combines with J gene TRBJ2-1; no clear D gene. V was pared by 1 base and J by 12 bases, with 16 bases between. Germline V gene lookup returns CDR1 SQVTM and CDR2 ANQGSEA. The CDR3 has 13 residues. CDR3 loop: CSVEGLDGSVQFF. The CDR3 nucleotides read TGCAGCGTTGAAGGGCTGGACGGAAGTGTGCAGTTCTTC.

This clonotype has a single count. This may be a read error: a much more frequent sequence differs by one nucleotide. This rearrangement joins TRBV20-1 to TRBJ2-1; 14 bases are a match to TRBD2. From germline, CDR1 is DFQATT and CDR2 SNEGSKA (reference sequence). This CDR3 has 16 residues. In DNA form, the CDR3 reads TGCAATGCTAGAGATGGGGGACTAGCGGGAGTAGGTGAGCAGTTCTTC. Translated: CNARDGGLAGVGEQFF.

The J gene is TRBJ1-2, the V gene TRBV20-1; the D is unclear. CDR1 is DFQATT, CDR2 SNEGSKA, per germline (reference sequence). CDR3 length: 12 amino acids. The V gene lost 6 bases and the J gene lost 5 bases, with 13 bases spanning the gap. The CDR3 region is CSARDRTYGYTF. CDR3 nucleotide sequence: TGCAGTGCCCGAGACCGCACTTATGGCTACACCTTC.

The V and J genes are TRBV6-1 and TRBJ1-2; TRBD1 aligns across 8 bases. The CDR3 contains 15 residues. From germline, CDR1 is MNHNS and CDR2 SASEGT. Trimming at V came to 0 bases and at J to 6 bases, leaving 6 bases not matched to a gene. CDR3 nucleotide sequence: TGTGCCAGCAGTGAAGCCCCACAGGGGGGGGATGGCTACACCTTC. Protein product: CASSEAPQGGDGYTF.